The subject of this entry is one T cell receptor beta chain. Antigen: not known. Amplification yielded TCR beta CDR3 regions, with RNA transcripts as the source. HTBI primers drove first-round RT-PCR of the TCR CDR3. TCRdb reprocessed the multiplex PCR reads with MiXCR, giving one entry per CDR3 protein. The sample yields approximately 570,000 distinct CDR3 sequences, 20% seen once. The sample belongs to a study of T cells in Graves' hyperthyroidism and ophthalmopathy. Background on the study: The initial diagnosis was the point when peripheral blood was collected, ahead of any treatment. Regarding the study as a whole: Progression to ophthalmopathy was predicted a median of roughly 6.5 months early.

CDR3 length: 12 amino acids. Trimming removed 7 bases from V and 3 bases from J; junction bases left unmatched: 2. Germline V CDR1 and CDR2: SQVTM, ANQGSEA. Clinical symptoms, serum thyroxine, TRAb, thyroid ultrasound and orbital computed tomography informed diagnoses. The PBMCs were sourced from fresh peripheral blood (about 9.7 ml). The sequence was collected from a man aged 35 to 55 with Graves' ophthalmopathy. Sequencing was done on a sample of blood. The chain employs TRBV29-1 and TRBJ2-7; 11 nucleotides line up with TRBD2. CDR3 loop: CSGLAGNYEQYF. Written as DNA, the CDR3 is TGCAGCGGACTAGCGGGAAACTACGAGCAGTACTTC.